The present entry profiles one TCR beta chain with its context. Trimming removed 4 bases at V and 2 bases at J, with 21 bases between. The germline CDR1 and CDR2 sequences are LGHDT and YNNKEL (reference sequence). This CDR3 contains 17 residues. This sample is drawn from a study of blood T cell repertoires in COVID-19. Turning to the study itself: Spain, Italy and the United States supplied samples that represented acute and convalescent COVID-19.

Sequencing was performed with immunoSEQ multiplex PCR; in TCRdb, only in-frame clones are kept and a portion is missing. The data contain 150,000 to 200,000 clones, roughly 84% of them singletons. Participants' reported clinical history set cohort assignment. This chain uses TRBV3-1 (or the pseudogene TRBV3-2) with TRBJ2-7; D may be TRBD2 (5 bases). The source material was PBMCs or T cells enriched from blood (not recorded which). This sequence was found in a human donor with acute COVID-19. The donor label of this sample is uncertain. CDR3 protein: CASSPQPQLGLAYEQYF. CDR3 bases: TGTGCCAGCAGCCCACAGCCCCAACTAGGTCTCGCCTACGAGCAGTACTTC.